These T cell receptor beta chains were read from a single sample in a study of blood T cell repertoires in COVID-19. Clones were read by immunoSEQ multiplex PCR, and TCRdb kept only the in-frame ones, dropping some. Altogether over 250,000 clones are present, about four fifths being singletons, with the ten largest covering more than 4%. The sequenced material came from PBMCs or T cells enriched from blood (not recorded which). These receptors originate from a man aged 35-49 years who had been exposed to COVID-19. Each CDR3 is given with its conserved first and last residue. The order of the fields is clone size, J gene, V gene, D gene, CDR3 protein, CDR3 DNA. D genes are given only for firm matches. Clone size, where shown, is once, few, many, or a class for clones that have expanded.

.	TRBJ1-1	TRBV5-1	TRBD1	CASSLATGVNTEAFF	TGCGCCAGCAGCTTGGCGACAGGGGTGAACACTGAAGCTTTCTTT
once	TRBJ1-1	TRBV25-1	.	CASGGSPVF	TGTGCCAGCGGCGGCAGCCCAGTTTTT
.	TRBJ1-5	TRBV2	.	CASSKQGNQPQHF	TGTGCCAGCAGTAAGCAGGGCAATCAGCCCCAGCATTTT
.	TRBJ2-5	TRBV11-2	TRBD1	CASSLGDRGNQETQYF	TGTGCCAGCAGCTTAGGCGACAGGGGAAACCAAGAGACCCAGTACTTC
.	TRBJ1-2	TRBV15	.	CATSTRQGLYYGGYTF	TGTGCCACCAGCACGCGGCAGGGGCTATATTACGGTGGCTACACCTTC
once	TRBJ1-1	TRBV29-1	.	CSATETGFEAFF	TGCAGCGCTACCGAAACAGGGTTTGAAGCTTTCTTT
.	TRBJ2-7	TRBV29-1	.	CSAGASGRELF	TGCAGCGCAGGGGCGTCTGGGCGGGAGTTGTTC
.	TRBJ2-7	TRBV10-1	TRBD1	CASSENRGREQYF	TGCGCCAGCAGCGAAAACAGGGGGCGCGAGCAGTACTTC
.	TRBJ1-5	TRBV18	.	CASSPDRNQPQHF	TGTGCCAGCTCCCCTGACAGGAATCAGCCCCAGCATTTT
.	TRBJ2-6	TRBV19	.	CASSITGANVLTF	TGTGCCAGTAGTATTACTGGGGCCAACGTCCTGACTTTC
once	TRBJ1-1	TRBV2	TRBD1	CASNQGVGQEAFF	TGTGCCAGCAACCAGGGAGTGGGACAGGAAGCTTTCTTT
once	TRBJ1-1	TRBV4-2	.	CASSRRLGNTEAFF	TGTGCCAGCAGCCGGAGATTGGGGAACACTGAAGCTTTCTTT
.	TRBJ1-3	TRBV11-3	.	CASSLSDTIYF	TGTGCCAGCAGCCTTTCAGACACCATATATTTT
.	TRBJ2-5	TRBV27	TRBD1	CASSSRQGGETQYF	TGTGCCAGCAGTTCCAGACAGGGCGGGGAGACCCAGTACTTC
.	TRBJ2-5	TRBV11-2	.	CASTLNQETQYF	TGTGCCAGCACCCTTAACCAAGAGACCCAGTACTTC
.	TRBJ2-5	TRBV5-5	.	CASSNNTGWGTQYF	TGTGCCAGCAGCAATAACACAGGGTGGGGGACCCAGTACTTC
few	TRBJ2-2	TRBV12-5	.	CASATGAGGGELFF	TGTGCTAGCGCCACGGGGGCAGGGGGCGGGGAGCTGTTTTTT
once	TRBJ1-3	TRBV9	TRBD1	CASSVSLDRAGNTIYF	TGTGCCAGCAGCGTAAGCTTGGACAGGGCTGGAAACACCATATATTTT
.	TRBJ1-2	TRBV12-5	TRBD1	CASDPDRTGSDGYTF	TGTGCTAGTGACCCGGACAGGACCGGTTCGGATGGCTACACCTTC
.	TRBJ1-1	TRBV7-8	TRBD1	CASSLLRQGGSMNTEAFF	TGTGCCAGCAGCCTCCTTCGACAGGGAGGATCGATGAACACTGAAGCTTTCTTT
.	TRBJ2-2	TRBV7-6	.	CASGSGANTGELFF	TGTGCCAGCGGGTCGGGAGCGAACACCGGGGAGCTGTTTTTT
.	TRBJ2-7	TRBV27	TRBD2	CASRRTSGNYEQYF	TGTGCCAGCAGGAGGACTAGCGGGAACTACGAGCAGTACTTC
.	TRBJ2-7	TRBV18	.	CASSPRGSLGFYEQYF	TGTGCCAGCTCACCACGAGGGTCGCTGGGCTTCTACGAGCAGTACTTC
few	TRBJ2-3	TRBV4-1	.	CASSPPTTDTQYF	TGCGCCAGCAGCCCGCCTACCACAGATACGCAGTATTTT
.	TRBJ1-1	TRBV27	.	CASSFFKNTEAFF	TGTGCCAGCAGTTTCTTTAAGAACACTGAAGCTTTCTTT
.	TRBJ2-1	TRBV10-2	.	CASSPMTSYSEQFF	TGCGCCAGCAGTCCGATGACTAGTTACAGTGAGCAGTTCTTC
.	TRBJ2-3	TRBV7-3	TRBD2	CASSYLAGGSTDTQYF	TGTGCCAGCAGCTACCTAGCGGGAGGGAGCACAGATACGCAGTATTTT
.	TRBJ2-4	TRBV7-9	.	CASSYREGSGAYTKNIQYF	TGTGCCAGCAGCTACAGGGAGGGGTCGGGAGCTTATACCAAAAACATTCAGTACTTC
.	TRBJ2-4	TRBV6-5	TRBD1	CASTDRVLAKNIQYF	TGTGCCAGCACCGACAGGGTACTAGCCAAAAACATTCAGTACTTC
.	TRBJ2-5	TRBV6-1	TRBD2	CASSDPDDESGRRLKTQYF	TGTGCCAGCAGTGACCCGGATGACGAAAGCGGGAGGCGGCTAAAGACCCAGTACTTC
once	TRBJ2-3	TRBV19	TRBD1	CASKKRTNRGSTDTQYF	TGTGCCAGTAAGAAGCGTACCAACAGGGGCAGCACAGATACGCAGTATTTT
.	TRBJ2-5	TRBV6-2/TRBV6-3	.	CASSYVVFAQETQYF	TGTGCCAGCAGTTACGTAGTCTTTGCACAAGAGACCCAGTACTTC
.	TRBJ2-7	TRBV5-1	.	CASSPGGTAKDEQYF	TGCGCCAGCAGCCCTGGAGGGACAGCCAAGGACGAGCAGTACTTC
.	TRBJ2-2	TRBV7-3	TRBD1	CASSTIRGPANTGELFF	TGTGCCAGCAGCACGATCAGGGGGCCCGCGAACACCGGGGAGCTGTTTTTT
few	TRBJ2-4	TRBV7-9	TRBD2	CASSLRGGLAGVHIQYF	TGTGCCAGCAGCCTACGGGGGGGACTAGCGGGAGTGCACATTCAGTACTTC
.	TRBJ2-3	TRBV11-3	TRBD2	CASSFGLAETDTQYF	TGTGCCAGCAGCTTCGGACTAGCGGAAACGGATACGCAGTATTTT
.	TRBJ1-6	TRBV30	.	CAWSVRGGSGSPLHF	TGTGCCTGGAGTGTACGGGGGGGTTCAGGCTCACCCCTCCACTTT
once	TRBJ1-4	TRBV30	.	CAWSGATNEKLFF	TGTGCCTGGAGTGGAGCAACTAATGAAAAACTGTTTTTT
.	TRBJ1-5	TRBV3-1/TRBV3-2	.	CASSRFRGQPQHF	TGTGCCAGCAGCCGATTCAGGGGACAGCCCCAGCATTTT
.	TRBJ2-1	TRBV9	TRBD1	CASSEGTGGDEQFF	TGTGCCAGCAGCGAGGGGACAGGGGGCGATGAGCAGTTCTTC
.	TRBJ2-1	TRBV7-8	TRBD1	CASSLGDSDNEQFF	TGTGCCAGCAGCTTAGGGGACAGTGACAATGAGCAGTTCTTC
few	TRBJ2-7	TRBV4-1	TRBD2	CASSQARPGGEQYF	TGCGCCAGCAGCCAAGCTAGGCCGGGAGGTGAGCAGTACTTC
.	TRBJ2-1	TRBV7-9	TRBD1	CASLGGQGVSKSSYNEQFF	TGTGCCAGCTTAGGTGGACAGGGAGTTTCAAAAAGCTCCTACAATGAGCAGTTCTTC
.	TRBJ2-5	TRBV5-1	TRBD2	CASSSRAGDQETQYF	TGCGCCAGCAGCTCGCGGGCGGGAGACCAAGAGACCCAGTACTTC
.	TRBJ1-2	TRBV10-3	.	CAITSRSGLYGYTF	TGTGCCATCACCTCAAGGAGCGGACTATATGGCTACACCTTC
.	TRBJ1-5	TRBV9	.	CASTLGQTCNQPQHF	TGTGCCAGCACCCTGGGGCAGACCTGCAATCAGCCCCAGCATTTT